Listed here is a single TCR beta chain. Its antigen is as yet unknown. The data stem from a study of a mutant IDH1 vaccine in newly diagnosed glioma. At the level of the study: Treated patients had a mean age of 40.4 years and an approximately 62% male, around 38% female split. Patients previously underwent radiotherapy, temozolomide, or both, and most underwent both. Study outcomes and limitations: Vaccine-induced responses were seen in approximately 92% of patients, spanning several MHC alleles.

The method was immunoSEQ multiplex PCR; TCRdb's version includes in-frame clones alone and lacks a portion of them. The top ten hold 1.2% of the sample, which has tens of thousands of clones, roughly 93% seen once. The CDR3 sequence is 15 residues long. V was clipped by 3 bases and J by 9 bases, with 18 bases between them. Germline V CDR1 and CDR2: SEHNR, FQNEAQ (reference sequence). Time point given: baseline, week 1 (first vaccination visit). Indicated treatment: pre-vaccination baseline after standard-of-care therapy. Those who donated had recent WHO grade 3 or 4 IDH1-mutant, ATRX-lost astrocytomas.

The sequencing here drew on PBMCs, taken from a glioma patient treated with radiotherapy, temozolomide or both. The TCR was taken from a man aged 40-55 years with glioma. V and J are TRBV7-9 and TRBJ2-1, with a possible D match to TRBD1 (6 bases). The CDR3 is CASSFGEGVKGEQFF. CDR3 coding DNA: TGTGCCAGCAGCTTTGGTGAGGGGGTGAAAGGTGAGCAGTTCTTC. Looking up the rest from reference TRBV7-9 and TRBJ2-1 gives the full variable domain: DTGVSQNPRHKITKRGQNVTFRCDPISEHNRLYWYRQTLGQGPEFLTYFQNEAQLEKSRLLSDRFSAERPKGSFSTLEIQRTEQGDSAMYLCASSFGEGVKGEQFFGPGTRLTVL.